Below, one T cell receptor beta chain is given with its context. What this receptor recognizes is not known. Per-base qualities were not stored, and no clone one base away is much larger. The library was produced with the immunoSEQ multiplex PCR assay. For the multiplex PCR, a mixture combining 60 forward primers for TCR Vbeta segments and 13 reverse primers for TCR Jbeta segments was used. Amplification of the CDR3 region of rearranged TCR beta genes was performed with a multiplex PCR assay on genomic DNA. Amplified TCR beta libraries were sequenced as 87-base-pair reads on the Illumina HiSeq System. The original methods were these. In a later analysis, roughly 80 million unique TCR beta chains were counted across the roughly 670 repertoires, and around 10 million of these chains were shared by at least two donors. A nearest-neighbor algorithm error-corrected the raw reads and collapsed the reads into unique sequences, merging closely related sequences to remove PCR and sequencing errors. V, D and J gene segments were assigned by aligning CDR3 sequences to IMGT reference sequences. For a sequence to be retained, at least a six-nucleotide match to both a V gene segment and a J gene segment was required. Rearrangements were called productive when the CDR3 lacked stop codons and stayed in frame with V and J; all others were non-productive. CDR3 was defined by IMGT convention, running from the second conserved V-encoded cysteine to the conserved J-encoded phenylalanine. The earlier analysis of around 640 of the donors excluded sequences that lacked an unambiguous match to a single V gene segment. In an earlier analysis of a few hundred of the donors, a V segment was called functional when productive rearrangements were above 56.7%, and segregating when the standard deviation between donors exceeded 5%. A statistical classification framework was developed to diagnose cytomegalovirus status using the catalog of TCR beta chain sequences. In a later analysis, V and J genes were assigned by comparing TCR nucleotide sequences against IMGT/GENE-DB human TR gene sequences. In a later analysis, CDR3 sequences and most-parsimonious VDJ recombination scenarios were assigned using the TCRdist pipeline. A later analysis defined each TCR beta chain by its CDR3 amino acid sequence plus V-gene family, and excluded reads lacking a unique V-gene family. To address suspected cross-contamination and a sequencing artifact, a later analysis removed roughly 640 highly shared, low-generation-probability nucleotide sequences. In a later analysis, a clonal expansion index was calculated for each public chain from normalized within-repertoire ranks of inferred template counts. In a later analysis, generation probabilities were computed using a VDJ recombination model fitted to out-of-frame rearrangements, and the results were checked against IGoR. In a later analysis, TCR-TCR, TCR-HLA and TCR-CMV co-occurrence was scored with hypergeometric tests, and a repertoire-size bias correction was applied to TCR pairs. False discovery rates were estimated in a later analysis by permuting HLA or CMV assignments 20 times. In a later analysis, co-occurring TCRs were grouped using DBSCAN, and TCRdist sequence similarity was added for clustering within HLA-allele-positive subsets. Co-occurrence clustering excluded repertoires with fewer than 30,000 or more than 120,000 public chains, plus five with anomalous nucleotide sharing. TCRdb carries this immuneACCESS record with in-frame sequences only. Its versions omit some clonotypes, under half of them owing to an unresolved V gene in the studies checked, with the rest unexplained. That table furnishes V, J and clone size, whereas the DNA furnished D and trimming. The sample data list 200,000 to 250,000 clones, and 82% of these were observed just once. The ten largest clones capture 2.5% to 3% of the sample.

The cohort was made up of roughly 670 healthy bone marrow donors. Cohort members were all nominally healthy when sampled, although unrecorded immune exposures were likely present. The donor was CMV seronegative and belonged to the group of 350 or so seronegative cohort members. Every donor gave a peripheral blood sample, and the peripheral blood mononuclear cells from that sample were used for TCR beta sequencing. Genomic DNA extraction from the blood cell samples was performed with the Qiagen DNeasy Blood Extraction Kit. Taken from the germline V gene, the CDR1 and CDR2 loops are ENHRY and SYGVKD. Inclusive of the bounding cysteine and phenylalanine, the CDR3 is 11 residues long. The DNA shown is the 33-base CDR3, in frame from base 1. The V end loses 4 bases and the J end loses 9 bases, and a stretch of 7 bases separates them. This sample was taken from a study of cytomegalovirus exposure and HLA in healthy donors (dated by TCRdb to between 2016 and 2019). Regarding the study in general: In an earlier analysis of around 540 of the donors, 250 to 350 Gb of sequence data and approximately 120 million unique TCR beta sequences from about 180 million T cells were reported. Roughly 300 gigabases of sequencing data and approximately 85 million unique TCR sequences were included in an early release covering 550 to 650 HLA-typed donors. Of the approximately 370 genotyped donors, approximately 81% were placed in the genetic ancestry cluster associated with self-reported Caucasian donors. The study aimed to test whether cataloging public T cell receptors could reveal signatures of past pathogen exposure. The study used immunosequencing to profile the T cell repertoires of 600 to 850 subjects and linked those repertoires to cytomegalovirus serostatus. A separate validation cohort of 90 to 150 different subjects was used in addition to the 666-subject first cohort. High-throughput TCR immunosequencing, statistical association of individual TCRs with disease status, and machine learning were combined to predict cytomegalovirus infection status. A later analysis re-analyzed previously published TCR beta repertoires from approximately 700 donors and added high-resolution HLA genotyping to study TCR occurrence patterns. Rather than drawing on any new phenotypic data, the later analysis identified candidate immune exposures from TCR beta sequences and the way those sequences occurred across donors. An earlier analysis of 587 of the donors used high-throughput TCR beta sequencing to judge whether each TCR beta V gene segment behaved as functional or pseudogenic. Donor age, sex, ethnicity and CMV serostatus were collected together with the repertoire data. A later genetic analysis took genome-wide SNP genotypes for about three fifths of the 666 donors and used that subset as a discovery cohort. All discovery cohort repertoires had been generated using a single sequencing platform. Class I and class II HLA loci were covered by the typing at four-digit resolution. Typing coverage differed by locus: A, B, C, DRB1 and DQB1 were typed in roughly 629-640 donors, DQA1 in 500 to 550, DPA1 in around 600, and DPB1 in around 490. Four to six DR-DQ haplotypes were handled as single units for association and clustering because linkage in the cohort was strong. Among some 400 genotyped donors of the cohort, an average of around 240,000 unique TCR beta nucleotide sequences were sequenced per donor, roughly 18% of them non-productive.

Study-wide findings and limitations: According to a later analysis, TCR association rates differed among HLA loci, with DRB1 alleles showing the most associated TCRs and HLA-C alleles showing the fewest. The cohort was sequenced for TCR beta chains only, and without alpha or paired-chain data the features that could be detected were limited. Specific HLA alleles were associated with some 15,000 TCR beta sequences at a false discovery rate of 0.05 in a later analysis. Broadly in line with IMGT annotations, most TCR beta V segments showed up in productive rearrangements about 87% or about 30% of the time in an earlier analysis of several hundred of the donors. A further reported finding was that TCR beta sequences accurately predicted the HLA-A and HLA-B alleles for most subjects in the first cohort. The classifier was reported to diagnose cytomegalovirus status with high specificity and sensitivity in both the original and validation cohorts. When HLA alleles, especially DR and DQ, strongly co-occurred, TCR associations were difficult to assign to individual alleles. Correlated functional status among segregating V segments might be attributable to linkage disequilibrium, but an unknown experimental factor could not be ruled out. According to a later analysis, most CMV-associated TCR beta chains appeared to be HLA-restricted, and the HLA associations seemed to be driven largely by CMV exposure. The study listed 164 TCR beta chains as associated with cytomegalovirus. The authors suggested that the approach could potentially be extended to other disease states and immunological phenotypes. Presence/absence analyses assumed roughly uniform sequencing depth across donors, an assumption that may not hold. Some IMGT-functional V segments, including TRBV6-2 and TRBV6-3, could not be distinguished by the 87-base-pair reads and were therefore excluded. A group of highly shared sequence variants was considered likely to be a technical artifact of the sequencing pipeline. Most TCR sequences were seen in very few donors, while some public TCRs were found in many individuals. For the cohort, immune exposure information was limited to CMV serostatus. About 15 rarely observed V segments, including chromosome 9 orphons, were excluded from the earlier analysis of about 610 of the donors because counts were too low. Three of the identified cytomegalovirus-associated TCR beta chains were confirmed in vitro to be specific for cytomegalovirus antigens. V-gene and J-gene trimming of TCR beta chains was associated with a missense DCLRE1C variant in a later genetic analysis, and the association was replicated in an independent cohort. Because some donors lacked HLA typing at each locus, the association tests relied only on the typed subset. In a later analysis, HLA-associated TCR beta chains were found to be more clonally expanded and to have lower generation probabilities than equally common non-associated chains. According to a later genetic analysis, donors in an Asian-associated ancestry cluster had fewer N-insertions in productive TCRs than the approximately 610-donor mean. Several of the top co-occurrence clusters appeared to be linked to parvovirus B19, influenza, CMV and Epstein-Barr virus, according to a later analysis.

Specimen: PBMCs. The V and J segments used are TRBV10-3 and TRBJ2-1; no D gene can be assigned with confidence. The receptor was isolated from a woman aged 40-49 years in good health and CMV-seronegative. For the CDR3, the sequence is CAISVGSEQFF. The DNA sequence is as follows: TGTGCCATCAGTGTCGGTAGTGAGCAGTTCTTC.